This passage covers 26 T cell receptor beta chains from one sample sequenced in a study of T cell changes during pregnancy in multiple sclerosis. The table came from immunoSEQ multiplex PCR; TCRdb's copy has only in-frame clones and leaves some out. The sample has 55,000 to 85,000 clones; roughly 92% are singletons. The material was peripheral blood, obtained in the second trimester of pregnancy. These receptors came from a female donor with multiple sclerosis, enrolled in a pregnancy study.

This clone came up once. The rearrangement links TRBV6-1 to TRBJ2-7, with D unclear. Germline V gives CDR1 MNHNS, CDR2 SASEGT. This CDR3 has 13 amino acids. Trimming pared 1 base from V and 6 bases from J, leaving 10 bases between. The DNA for the CDR3 is TGTGCCAGCAGTGAAGGTAATTGGGCCGAGCAGTACTTC. Amino acid sequence: CASSEGNWAEQYF.

This chain joins TRBV25-1 and TRBJ2-4; TRBD2 matches at 7 bases. Losses at the gene ends were 8 bases for V and 6 bases for J; bases not matched to a gene: 7. The germline V gene has CDR1 MGHDK and CDR2 SYGVNS. The CDR3 is 13 residues long. The DNA for the CDR3 is TGTGCCAGCGGACTAGGGGAGCGAAACATTCAGTACTTC. This encodes CASGLGERNIQYF.

V and J are TRBV6-5 and TRBJ2-7; 8 nucleotides align to TRBD1. This CDR3 has 15 residues. Losses at the gene ends were 2 bases for V and 2 bases for J; bases not matched to a gene: 5. The germline V gene has CDR1 MNHEY and CDR2 SVGAGI. CDR3 nucleotide sequence: TGTGCCAGCAGTTACAGGGACAGGTCCCCCTACGAGCAGTACTTC. Translating it yields CASSYRDRSPYEQYF.

This rearrangement joins TRBV7-5 to TRBJ2-1; the table's D gene call, TRBD2, was not cross checked with the DNA. TRBV7-5 is a pseudogene. The CDR3 covers 16 residues. This CDR3 reads CARSLPVGGSYNEQFF. The DNA for the CDR3 is TGTGCCAGAAGCTTACCCGTCGGCGGGAGCTACAATGAGCAGTTCTTC.

The genes are TRBV29-1 and TRBJ1-1; D uncertain. Trimming took off 6 bases at V and 2 bases at J, with 4 bases between the two ends. Looked up from germline, CDR1 is SQVTM and CDR2 is ANQGSEA. The CDR3 has 10 residues. The DNA for the CDR3 is TGCAGCGTCACAAACACTGAAGCTTTCTTT. Amino acids: CSVTNTEAFF.

V is TRBV6-1 and J is TRBJ2-7; TRBD2 matches at 13 bases. The V gene end was trimmed by 2 bases and the J gene end by 3 bases; junction bases not matched to a gene: 4. Germline CDR1 reads MNHNS; CDR2 reads SASEGT. CDR3 length: 16 amino acids. In DNA form, the CDR3 reads TGTGCCAGCAGTGAAATGGGACTAGCGGGAATCTACGAGCAGTACTTC. This codes for CASSEMGLAGIYEQYF.

The rearrangement uses TRBV6-1 and TRBJ1-5; the match to TRBD1 covers 7 bases. CDR1 and CDR2 from the germline V gene are MNHNS and SASEGT. V trimming: 8 bases; J trimming: 2 bases; junction bases outside the gene matches: 3. The CDR3 consists of 13 residues. CDR3 sequence reads: CASRTGGNQPQHF. Here the CDR3 DNA reads TGTGCCAGCCGGACAGGTGGCAATCAGCCCCAGCATTTT.

This sequence joins TRBV29-1 and TRBJ1-1; 9 positions agree with TRBD1. The germline V gene encodes CDR1 SQVTM and CDR2 ANQGSEA. The CDR3 has 14 residues. J gave up 1 base and V 8 bases, and 8 bases lay outside the gene matches. CDR3 region: CSIDPGQGNTEAFF. Here the CDR3 DNA reads TGCAGCATCGATCCGGGACAGGGGAACACTGAAGCTTTCTTT.

The chain uses TRBV5-6 and TRBJ1-6; 10 positions agree with TRBD1. Germline V gene data show CDR1 as SGHDT and CDR2 as YYEEEE. With 4 bases clipped from V and 7 bases from J, the junction kept 11 bases outside the gene matches. This CDR3 spans 17 amino acids. The CDR3 coding sequence is TGTGCCAGCAGCCTAACTGTCGGACAGGGGGGCAATTCACCCCTCCACTTT. Its translation: CASSLTVGQGGNSPLHF.

The chain couples TRBV9 to TRBJ2-1; a possible D gene is TRBD2 (5 bases). The CDR3 contains 15 residues. Between the trimmed V and J ends, which lost 3 bases and 0 bases, there was a span of 10 bases. CDR1 is SGDLS, CDR2 YYNGEE, per germline. The CDR3 DNA is TGTGCCAGCAGCGATCAGCGGAGCTCCTACAATGAGCAGTTCTTC. It codes for CASSDQRSSYNEQFF.

This clone was picked up one time. The chain recombines TRBV9 with TRBJ2-5; 8 nucleotides line up with TRBD2. From germline, CDR1 is SGDLS and CDR2 YYNGEE. The CDR3 has 15 residues. V lost 4 bases to trimming and J lost 5 bases; unmatched junction nucleotides: 10. The CDR3 DNA reads TGTGCCAGCAGCTCCAATCCGGGGGGGCATGAGACCCAGTACTTC. Its translation: CASSSNPGGHETQYF.

V gene TRBV5-1 combines with J gene TRBJ1-2; TRBD1 is a possible D gene (5 bases). The CDR3 is made up of 13 amino acids. Trimming removed 4 bases at V and 9 bases at J, with 16 bases between. Germline assignment: CDR1 SGHRS and CDR2 YFSETQ. The CDR3 DNA reads TGCGCCAGCAGCCCGAGCGGGGGGTTTAGCTACACCTTC. As protein: CASSPSGGFSYTF.

The rearrangement uses TRBV7-9 and TRBJ1-4, with TRBD1 matching over 8 bases. V dropped 5 bases and J dropped 0; count of bases not matched to a gene: 5. The CDR3 is made up of 16 amino acids. Per the germline V gene, CDR1 is SEHNR and CDR2 is FQNEAQ (reference sequence). The CDR3 is CASSLGQESTNEKLFF. The CDR3 coding sequence is TGTGCCAGCAGCCTGGGACAGGAATCAACTAATGAAAAACTGTTTTTT.

This chain connects TRBV7-2 to TRBJ1-2; D unclear. With 0 bases removed from V and 4 bases from J, the gap between germline ends came to 12 bases. The CDR3 consists of 15 residues. Germline V lookup: CDR1 SGHTA, CDR2 FQGNSA. The CDR3 region is CASSLALVSGYGYTF. In DNA, the CDR3 is TGTGCCAGCAGCTTAGCTTTGGTCAGTGGCTATGGCTACACCTTC.

This chain connects TRBV4-3 to TRBJ1-1; no clear D gene. Germline-derived CDR1 and CDR2 are LGHNA and YSLEER. The CDR3 sequence is 14 residues long. Trimming left V 1 base short and J 4 bases short, with 10 bases between. The CDR3 coding sequence is TGCGCCAGCAGCCAAGGGAGAGTGGTCACTGAAGCTTTCTTT. Its translation: CASSQGRVVTEAFF.

The chain links TRBV5-1 to TRBJ2-3; the match to TRBD2 covers 7 bases. The CDR3 runs to 18 residues. The V gene end was trimmed by 4 bases and the J gene end by 2 bases; junction bases not matched to a gene: 16. Germline CDR1 and CDR2: SGHRS and YFSETQ. The CDR3 coding sequence is TGCGCCAGCAGCGCGGACTTTGGCGGGAGAGGTTTCACAGATACGCAGTATTTT. This encodes CASSADFGGRGFTDTQYF.

The gene calls are TRBV30 and TRBJ1-1; 7 bases align to TRBD1. CDR3 length equals 16 residues. Germline-derived CDR1 and CDR2 are GTSNPN and SVGIG (reference sequence). Unmatched junction bases numbered 8, after V lost 0 bases and J lost 1 base. The CDR3 protein is CAWSVYRGLKNTEAFF. CDR3 in DNA: TGTGCCTGGAGTGTATACAGGGGACTCAAGAACACTGAAGCTTTCTTT.

V and J are TRBV7-9 and TRBJ1-2; TRBD1 aligns across 9 bases. This CDR3 is 14 amino acids long. With V trimmed by 0 bases and J by 10 bases, 6 bases remained unmatched. Germline V CDR1 and CDR2: SEHNR, FQNEAQ (reference sequence). The CDR3 spells CASSLAGQGPAYTF. The CDR3 nucleotides are TGTGCCAGCAGCTTAGCGGGACAGGGTCCTGCCTACACCTTC.

V and J are TRBV9 and TRBJ2-2; no clear D. The germline V and J ends were trimmed by 0 bases and 7 bases, with 7 bases remaining between them. Germline values: CDR1 SGDLS, CDR2 YYNGEE. CDR3 length equals 13 residues. CDR3 protein: CASSVVGLGELFF. The CDR3 coding sequence is TGTGCCAGCAGCGTAGTGGGCCTCGGGGAGCTGTTTTTT.

The chain carries TRBV6-1 and TRBJ2-1, with D tentatively TRBD1 (7 bases). The CDR3 contains 15 residues. Per the germline V gene, CDR1 is MNHNS and CDR2 is SASEGT. V was cut by 2 bases and J by 2 bases, with 10 bases left in between. The CDR3 DNA sequence: TGTGCCAGCAGTGAAACAGGGGAGGCCTACAATGAGCAGTTCTTC. Protein: CASSETGEAYNEQFF.

In its sample, this clone was seen once. CDR3 nucleotides: TGTGCCAGCAGCCAATACACAACCAACACTGAAGCTTTCTTT. Its protein product is CASSQYTTNTEAFF. The V gene is TRBV14, the J gene TRBJ1-1; D unclear. CDR3 length: 14 amino acids. Between the trimmed V and J ends, which lost 2 bases and 2 bases, there was a span of 9 bases. Germline lookup yields CDR1 SGHDN and CDR2 FVKESK.

This chain links TRBV5-1 with TRBJ2-1; 8 bases are a match to TRBD2. Germline V CDR1 and CDR2: SGHRS, YFSETQ. The CDR3 contains 15 residues. V was clipped by 5 bases and J by 9 bases; unmatched bases: 13. The CDR3, as DNA: TGCGCCAGCAGTACAGCGGGGGTTAGGTCCACTGAGCAGTTCTTC. Residues: CASSTAGVRSTEQFF.

This rearrangement joins TRBV6-1 to TRBJ1-5; 7 bases are shared with TRBD1. With 5 bases clipped from V and 6 bases from J, the junction kept 7 bases outside the gene matches. The CDR3 spans 14 residues. Germline CDR1 and CDR2: MNHNS and SASEGT. The CDR3: CASSWTGGGQPQHF. The CDR3 DNA follows: TGTGCCAGCAGTTGGACAGGCGGCGGTCAGCCCCAGCATTTT.

This clone was picked up a small number of times. The gene calls are TRBV4-1 and TRBJ2-7; D perhaps matches TRBD2 (6 bases). CDR1 MGHRA and CDR2 YSYEKL come from the germline V gene. The CDR3 loop spans 13 amino acids. Trimming stripped 1 base from V and 5 bases from J, with 9 bases between. CDR3 amino acids: CASSQVGGDEQYF. CDR3 coding DNA: TGCGCCAGCAGCCAAGTTGGAGGGGACGAGCAGTACTTC.

The V gene is TRBV19, the J gene TRBJ2-5, with unresolved D. The CDR3 is made up of 13 amino acids. CDR1 LNHDA and CDR2 SQIVND come from the germline V gene (reference sequence). The V end lost 3 bases, the J end lost 0 bases, and 5 bases lay between the germline ends. Here the CDR3 reads CASSILDQETQYF. The CDR3 region has the DNA TGTGCCAGTAGTATTTTAGACCAAGAGACCCAGTACTTC.

The chain employs TRBV11-2 and TRBJ1-3; a possible D gene is TRBD1 (6 bases). In germline, CDR1 is SGHAT, CDR2 FQNNGV. With 3 bases removed from V and 7 bases from J, the gap between germline ends came to 10 bases. The CDR3 contains 13 residues. The CDR3 DNA reads as TGTGCCAGCAGCTTTGGGGGGGCGAACACCATATATTTT. Translated: CASSFGGANTIYF.